Listed below are T cell receptor beta chains from one sample, sequenced in a study of cytomegalovirus exposure and HLA in healthy donors. Only in-frame clones appear in the TCRdb table, and some are missing; sequencing was by immunoSEQ multiplex PCR. Among some 200,000 clones listed, roughly nine tenths were seen once. Sequencing was performed on PBMCs. These receptors were collected from a girl younger than two in good health and CMV-seronegative. Both conserved end residues are part of each CDR3. The order of the fields is J gene, clone size, V gene, D gene, CDR3 protein, CDR3 DNA. The D gene is left open where the match is weak. Only some rows state a clone size, as once, few, many or a class for expanded clones.

TRBJ1-2	.	TRBV13	.	CATAGPGYGYTF	TGTGCCACCGCTGGACCGGGGTATGGCTACACCTTC
TRBJ2-5	few	TRBV7-8	TRBD2	CASSGGVGGYSGALETQYF	TGTGCCAGCAGCGGGGGCGTAGGCGGATATAGCGGGGCGTTAGAGACCCAGTACTTC
TRBJ2-1	.	TRBV2	.	CASSVQGMEQFF	TGTGCCAGCAGCGTACAGGGAATGGAGCAGTTCTTC
TRBJ1-4	.	TRBV6-5	.	CASRDMATNEKLFF	TGTGCCAGCAGGGACATGGCAACTAATGAAAAACTGTTTTTT
TRBJ1-3	.	TRBV7-9	.	CASSDRMGESGNTIYF	TGTGCCAGCAGCGACAGGATGGGGGAATCTGGAAACACCATATATTTT
TRBJ1-1	once	TRBV5-6	.	CASSPAGLFTEAFF	TGTGCCAGCAGCCCGGCGGGGCTATTCACTGAAGCTTTCTTT
TRBJ1-5	few	TRBV4-1	TRBD1	CASSLGQEYQPQHF	TGCGCCAGCAGCCTAGGACAGGAGTATCAGCCCCAGCATTTT
TRBJ2-3	.	TRBV29-1	TRBD2	CSADPGGGRTDTQYF	TGCAGCGCCGACCCGGGCGGGGGGCGTACAGATACGCAGTATTTT
TRBJ1-3	.	TRBV30	TRBD1	CAWTLPGQGRNTIYF	TGTGCCTGGACCCTACCGGGACAGGGGAGGAACACCATATATTTT
TRBJ2-3	.	TRBV5-4	TRBD2	CASSSGSRTQYF	TGTGCCAGCAGTAGCGGGAGCCGTACGCAGTATTTT
TRBJ2-3	.	TRBV7-6	.	CASSFLGGDTDTQYF	TGTGCCAGCAGCTTCCTCGGCGGTGACACAGATACGCAGTATTTT
TRBJ1-1	.	TRBV7-8	TRBD1	CASSSDRGNTEAFF	TGTGCCAGCAGCTCAGACAGGGGTAACACTGAAGCTTTCTTT
TRBJ2-2	.	TRBV27	TRBD1	CASSLLGVTGPIGELFF	TGTGCCAGCAGTTTATTAGGGGTGACAGGGCCCATCGGGGAGCTGTTTTTT
TRBJ1-4	.	TRBV7-9	TRBD1	CASSFSGTDEKLFF	TGTGCCAGCAGCTTCTCAGGGACAGATGAAAAACTGTTTTTT
TRBJ2-7	.	TRBV7-8	TRBD1	CASSRRDSRYEQYF	TGTGCCAGCAGCCGCCGGGACAGCCGCTACGAGCAGTACTTC
TRBJ1-2	.	TRBV6-5	.	CASSYSKAGDGYTF	TGTGCCAGCAGTTACTCGAAGGCGGGGGATGGCTACACCTTC
TRBJ2-3	.	TRBV18	.	CASSSSLGTDTQYF	TGTGCCAGCTCATCCAGTCTTGGCACAGATACGCAGTATTTT
TRBJ2-5	few	TRBV7-2	.	CASSFSRERQETQYF	TGTGCCAGCAGCTTCAGCCGGGAGAGGCAAGAGACCCAGTACTTC
TRBJ2-3	.	TRBV4-3	.	CASSQDRGLVVGSTDTQYF	TGCGCCAGCAGCCAAGATCGAGGGCTCGTGGTAGGGAGCACAGATACGCAGTATTTT
TRBJ1-2	.	TRBV9	TRBD1	CASSGRTGKIYGYTF	TGTGCCAGCAGCGGGCGGACAGGGAAGATCTATGGCTACACCTTC